Each of the 5 T cell receptor beta chains below was sequenced from the same sample in a study of blood T cell repertoires in COVID-19. The repertoire was sequenced with immunoSEQ multiplex PCR; TCRdb's copy has only in-frame clones and lacks some. The repertoire holds over 150,000 clones, over 70% seen once, with around 6.7% in the top ten. Sequenced input: peripheral blood. These receptors were obtained from a middle-aged woman with COVID-19, enrolled during active disease.

The chain recombines TRBV3-1 (or the pseudogene TRBV3-2) with TRBJ2-7, with D maybe TRBD2 (5 bases). Germline lookup yields CDR1 LGHDT and CDR2 YNNKEL (reference sequence). V lost 1 base to trimming and J lost 6 bases, with 22 bases between them. The CDR3 spans 17 residues. CDR3 sequence (DNA): TGTGCCAGCAGCCAAGTAGAGGTAAGGGTTGGAGGATCCGAGCAGTACTTC. Its translation: CASSQVEVRVGGSEQYF.

The genes are TRBV7-2 and TRBJ2-6; D remains unclear. CDR3 length: 18 amino acids. V lost 9 bases, J lost 0 bases, and 21 bases lay in between. The germline V gene has CDR1 SGHTA and CDR2 FQGNSA. CDR3 sequence (DNA): TGTGCCAGTCTTCCACTCCCCGCTTCCCCCTCTGGGGCCAACGTCCTGACTTTC. This encodes CASLPLPASPSGANVLTF. The whole variable domain, remainder taken from reference TRBV7-2 and TRBJ2-6, is GAGVSQSPSNKVTEKGKDVELRCDPISGHTALYWYRQSLGQGLEFLIYFQGNSAPDKSGLPSDRFSAERTGGSVSTLTIQRTQQEDSAVYLCASLPLPASPSGANVLTFGAGSRLTVL.

The chain is built from TRBV19 and TRBJ2-7, with 10 bases identical to TRBD1. V lost 5 bases and J lost 3; bases outside the gene matches: 4. The CDR3 spans 14 residues. From germline, CDR1 is LNHDA and CDR2 SQIVND (reference sequence). The CDR3 DNA reads as TGTGCCAGTAGTTTTGGGACAGGGGACTACGAGCAGTACTTC. It specifies CASSFGTGDYEQYF.

The chain uses TRBV3-1 (or the pseudogene TRBV3-2) and TRBJ2-1; 10 bases map to TRBD2. Germline trimming cut 4 bases from V and 3 bases from J; bases unmatched to any gene: 3. This CDR3 region has 15 residues. Germline CDR1 is LGHDT and CDR2 is YNNKEL (reference sequence). The chain's CDR3 is CASSPSGSVYNEQFF. The CDR3 bases are TGTGCCAGCAGCCCTAGCGGGAGCGTCTACAATGAGCAGTTCTTC.

V usage is TRBV5-6 and J usage is TRBJ2-1, with D possibly TRBD2 on 6 matching bases. This CDR3 is built from 15 residues. The ends were cut back, 4 bases at V and 5 bases at J, with 16 bases in the middle. CDR1 and CDR2 (germline): SGHDT, YYEEEE. CDR3 loop: CASSPTGLRDNEQFF. CDR3 sequence (DNA): TGTGCCAGCAGCCCCACGGGACTCAGGGACAATGAGCAGTTCTTC.